This T cell receptor beta chain was retrieved from a study of T-cell reconstitution after alpha-beta-depleted transplantation in children. Study findings and constraints: About two months after transplant, alpha-beta T cells reportedly came from several hundred expanded graft clones. One year post-transplant, T-cell counts and diversity were largely derived from T cells produced anew. Several patients had high TCRbeta diversity at day 60; it came from surviving recipient T cells and thymic progenitors.

This clonotype was counted at least ten times. Its antigen remains unknown. This sample's TCRbeta library carried unique molecular identifier barcodes. Each CDR3 protein gets one entry after TCRdb re-called the PCR reads with MiXCR. In the table there are about 200,000 distinct CDR3 sequences, roughly 7.1% of which are singletons. This receptor was obtained from a boy between 2 and 10 years old with acute lymphoblastic leukemia, due to receive a stem cell transplant. This sample comprised PBMCs, obtained before TCRalphabeta/CD19-depleted stem cell transplant.

The CDR3 DNA reads TGTGCCAGCAGCTCCTCGGGGTATAGAGTTGAAAAACTGTTTTTT. Its translation is CASSSSGYRVEKLFF. This chain joins TRBV7-9 and TRBJ1-4; D remains ambiguous. The CDR3 is 15 residues long. The ends were cut back, 4 bases at V and 7 bases at J, with 16 bases in the middle. CDR1 and CDR2 (germline): SEHNR, FQNEAQ (reference sequence).